The text below deals with one TCR beta chain. Antigen unknown. The data stem from a study of T cells in Graves' hyperthyroidism and ophthalmopathy. Study information: Pretreatment peripheral blood was obtained at initial diagnosis.

It was RNA transcripts that yielded the amplified TCR beta CDR3 regions. In the first-round RT-PCR of the TCR CDR3, the HTBI primer set was used. One entry per CDR3 protein, called by TCRdb with MiXCR from the multiplex PCR reads. In the table there are about 500,000 distinct CDR3 sequences, around an eighth of which are singletons. Notes on the study in general: Ophthalmopathy could be told apart from stable hyperthyroidism with a 13 V-J model. Blood samples included most of the expanded thyroid clonotypes exceeding 0.001.

This receptor was obtained from a young woman with Graves' hyperthyroidism. Material: blood.

CDR3 DNA sequence: TGTGCCAGCAGTTTATTAGACAACTATGGCTACACCTTC. Translating gives CASSLLDNYGYTF. The chain employs TRBV28 and TRBJ1-2; D call uncertain. V was cut by 1 base and J by 2 bases, with 5 bases left in between. The CDR3 extends over 13 amino acids. Germline lookup yields CDR1 MDHEN and CDR2 SYDVKM.